Following are 5 T cell receptor beta chains from one sample sequenced in a study of T cell repertoires in cytomegalovirus infection. TCRdb reprocessed the reads via MiXCR and lists one record per CDR3 protein. The profile shows about 740,000 distinct CDR3 sequences, 35% to 45% of them singletons. Sequencing input: PBMCs. The receptors come from a human donor in good health (CMV status not recorded). Some clones in this sample may be carry-over from other donors' samples.

As concerns this clonotype: An end of the junction does not agree with germline; a read error may underlie this. The V gene is TRBV7-7, the J gene TRBJ2-5; 7 bases are shared with TRBD1. Per the germline V gene, CDR1 is SSHAT and CDR2 is FNYEAQ (reference sequence). The CDR3 has 17 amino acids. Here the CDR3 reads CASSPDRSTLPQETQYF. The CDR3 coding sequence is TGTGCTAGCAGCCCGGACAGGTCCACCTTACCTCAAGAGACCCAGTACTTC.

Worth noting for this clonotype: A much larger clone differs by one base, so this may be a read error. The V gene is TRBV27, the J gene TRBJ2-5, with D tentatively TRBD2 (5 bases). CDR3 length equals 16 residues. Germline CDR1 reads MNHEY; CDR2 reads SMNVEV (reference sequence). CDR3 sequence: CASSPTPSGRSETQCF. The CDR3 nucleotides are TGTGCCAGCAGTCCTACCCCGAGCGGACGTTCAGAGACCCAGTGCTTC.

This clonotype was found a few times. The genes are TRBV11-2 and TRBJ2-1, with TRBD2 identical over 14 bases. J gave up 12 bases and V 5 bases, and 9 bases lay outside the gene matches. CDR3 length: 15 residues. Per germline, CDR1 SGHAT and CDR2 FQNNGV. DNA for the CDR3: TGTGCCAGCAGCACATCCGGGACTAGCGGGAGTGTGCAGTTCTTC. This translates into CASSTSGTSGSVQFF. Together with reference TRBV11-2 and TRBJ2-1, the CDR3 gives the full variable domain: EAGVAQSPRYKIIEKRQSVAFWCNPISGHATLYWYQQILGQGPKLLIQFQNNGVVDDSQLPKDRFSAERLKGVDSTLKIQPAKLEDSAVYLCASSTSGTSGSVQFFGPGTRLTVL.

Details on this clonotype: The junction and the germline gene differ at one end; a read error may be behind it. V is TRBV12-3 or TRBV12-4 and J is TRBJ1-6; D is possibly TRBD1 (5 bases). CDR3 size: 16 residues. CDR3 sequence reads: CVSDLGSGTGGSPLHF. CDR3 sequence (DNA): TGTGTCAGCGATCTGGGGTCAGGGACGGGGGGTTCACCCCTCCACTTT.

The table lists this clonotype with a few counts. This chain links TRBV5-1 with TRBJ2-7; a possible D gene is TRBD1 (6 bases). The length of the CDR3 is 14 residues. Germline CDR1 reads SGHRS; CDR2 reads YFSETQ. With 4 bases removed from V and 1 base from J, the gap between germline ends came to 12 bases. This CDR3 reads CASSHLTGSYEQYF. The CDR3 DNA reads TGCGCCAGCAGCCATCTTACAGGGTCCTACGAGCAGTACTTC.